These 21 T cell receptor beta chains were all obtained from the same sample, sequenced in a study of blood T cell repertoires in COVID-19. Only in-frame clones appear in the TCRdb table, and some are missing; sequencing was by immunoSEQ multiplex PCR. The table shows some 260,000 clones, with about 85% occurring only once. The source material was peripheral blood. The receptors were gathered from a young man with active or convalescent COVID-19.

The chain combines TRBV18 with TRBJ2-1, with 7 positions matching TRBD1. Germline V gene lookup returns CDR1 KGHSH and CDR2 LQKENI. The CDR3 is 12 amino acids. Trimming cost V 0 bases and J 12 bases; bases outside gene matches: 2. The CDR3 bases are TGTGCCAGCTCACCACCGGACAGGACGCAGTTCTTC. This translates into CASSPPDRTQFF.

The rearrangement joins TRBV28 to TRBJ2-2; 10 bases are a match to TRBD2. CDR3 size: 16 residues. V lost 7 bases to trimming and J lost 5 bases; unmatched junction nucleotides: 10. From germline, CDR1 is MDHEN and CDR2 SYDVKM. CDR3 residues: CASKSASGSSTGELFF. The CDR3 DNA is TGTGCCAGCAAGTCGGCTAGCGGGAGTAGTACCGGGGAGCTGTTTTTT. Full variable domain (outside the CDR3, taken from reference TRBV28 and TRBJ2-2): DVKVTQSSRYLVKRTGEKVFLECVQDMDHENMFWYRQDPGLGLRLIYFSYDVKMKEKGDIPEGYSVSREKKERFSLILESASTNQTSMYLCASKSASGSSTGELFFGEGSRLTVL.

The chain carries TRBV6-4 and TRBJ1-1, with 7 bases matching TRBD1. Germline CDR1 and CDR2: MRHNA and SNTAGT. This CDR3 has 14 residues. Trimming at V came to 6 bases and at J to 1 base, leaving 5 bases not matched to a gene. The CDR3 loop is CASRAGTANTEAFF. CDR3 in DNA: TGTGCCAGCAGAGCCGGGACAGCGAACACTGAAGCTTTCTTT.

This chain uses TRBV9 with TRBJ1-1, with TRBD1 as a possible D gene (5 bases). The CDR3 contains 15 residues. Germline loops: CDR1 SGDLS, CDR2 YYNGEE. Trimming shortened V by 0 bases and J by 2 bases, and 11 bases separated the two germline ends. CDR3 nucleotides: TGTGCCAGCAGCGTAGGCGGGGGAATTAACACTGAAGCTTTCTTT. Its translation: CASSVGGGINTEAFF. Based on the CDR3 plus reference TRBV9 and TRBJ1-1, the full variable domain is DSGVTQTPKHLITATGQRVTLRCSPRSGDLSVYWYQQSLDQGLQFLIQYYNGEERAKGNILERFSAQQFPDLHSELNLSSLELGDSALYFCASSVGGGINTEAFFGQGTRLTVV.

The genes are TRBV19 and TRBJ2-3; the match to TRBD1 covers 10 bases. The trim removed 3 bases at V and 5 bases at J, leaving 5 bases unmatched. Germline values: CDR1 LNHDA, CDR2 SQIVND (reference sequence). The CDR3 is 15 amino acids. CDR3 sequence: CASSMDRGNVDTQYF. The CDR3 DNA reads TGTGCCAGTAGTATGGACAGGGGGAATGTAGATACGCAGTATTTT.

This clone showed up just once. The chain links TRBV7-2 to TRBJ2-5, with D perhaps matching TRBD1 (6 bases). This CDR3 spans 15 amino acids. Looked up from germline, CDR1 is SGHTA and CDR2 is FQGNSA. V was clipped by 1 base and J by 5 bases, with 14 bases between them. In DNA, the CDR3 is TGTGCCAGCAGCTTAGGCGGCAGGGACAAGGAGACCCAGTACTTC. Translated, it gives CASSLGGRDKETQYF.

The chain has TRBV25-1 and TRBJ1-2; D remains unclear. The CDR3 spans 14 residues. CDR1 and CDR2 from the germline V gene are MGHDK and SYGVNS. Trimming took off 2 bases at V and 7 bases at J, with 14 bases between the two ends. CDR3 DNA sequence: TGTGCCAGCAGTGAACGGTTATTTGGGCGTGGCTACACCTTC. This translates into CASSERLFGRGYTF.

This chain connects TRBV7-2 to TRBJ1-6, with 7 bases aligning to TRBD1. CDR3 size: 18 residues. From germline, CDR1 is SGHTA and CDR2 FQGNSA. Trimming took 5 bases from V and 7 from J; bases not matched to a gene: 17. The CDR3 nucleotides are TGTGCCAGCAGCCGCGGCTTAGGGACAGATATGAGGAATTCACCCCTCCACTTT. Protein: CASSRGLGTDMRNSPLHF.

The V call is TRBV7-8, the J call TRBJ2-1; perhaps TRBD1 as D (6 bases). The germline gives CDR1 SGHVS, CDR2 FQNEAQ. The CDR3 is made up of 17 amino acids. V lost 2 bases, J lost 0 bases, and 14 bases lay in between. CDR3: CASSLSGAASSYNEQFF. CDR3 coding DNA: TGTGCCAGCAGCTTATCAGGGGCAGCTAGCTCCTACAATGAGCAGTTCTTC.

This chain joins TRBV5-1 and TRBJ1-2; possibly TRBD1 for D (6 bases). V lost 4 bases, J lost 4 bases, and 17 bases lay in between. This CDR3 spans 15 amino acids. Per the germline V gene, CDR1 is SGHRS and CDR2 is YFSETQ. This CDR3 reads CASSTGTPSIYGYTF. For the CDR3, the DNA is TGCGCCAGCAGCACCGGGACACCATCCATCTATGGCTACACCTTC.

The CDR3 region has the DNA TGTGCCTGGAGTGTACTGGACAGGGGCACCGGGGAGCTGTTTTTT. It encodes CAWSVLDRGTGELFF. This chain links TRBV30 with TRBJ2-2, with 9 nucleotides matching TRBD1. Germline V gives CDR1 GTSNPN, CDR2 SVGIG (reference sequence). CDR3 length equals 15 residues. V was clipped by 0 bases and J by 4 bases; unmatched bases: 3.

V is TRBV20-1 and J is TRBJ2-3, with 7 nucleotides matching TRBD2. Trimming removed 3 bases from V and 3 bases from J; junction bases left unmatched: 6. This CDR3 has 14 residues. CDR1 is DFQATT, CDR2 SNEGSKA, per germline (reference sequence). The CDR3 sequence: CSASPLAATDTQYF. CDR3 nucleotides: TGCAGTGCTAGTCCCCTAGCGGCAACAGATACGCAGTATTTT.

This chain links TRBV12-3 or TRBV12-4 with TRBJ1-1, with D uncertain. This CDR3 contains 11 residues. V lost 3 bases to trimming and J lost 10 bases, with 9 bases between them. Here the CDR3 reads CASSFGNRAFF. The DNA for the CDR3 is TGTGCCAGCAGTTTCGGTAATAGAGCTTTCTTT.

This clone has more than one count but fewer than ten. This rearrangement joins TRBV7-9 to TRBJ2-2; 10 bases fit TRBD2. The CDR3 runs to 16 residues. CDR1 is SEHNR, CDR2 FQNEAQ, per germline (reference sequence). J was trimmed by 6 bases and V by 3 bases; bases with no gene match: 7. CDR3 DNA: TGTGCCAGCAGCTTTTATAGGCTAGCGGGAGCCGGGGAGCTGTTTTTT. It yields the protein CASSFYRLAGAGELFF.

The chain carries TRBV29-1 and TRBJ1-3; 8 bases are a match to TRBD1. The CDR3 has 12 residues. Germline CDR1 is SQVTM and CDR2 is ANQGSEA. The ends lost 3 bases at V and 11 bases at J; junction bases unmatched: 6. The CDR3 loop is CSVDIGQGAIYF. CDR3 nucleotides: TGCAGCGTTGATATTGGACAGGGAGCCATATATTTT.

V usage is TRBV4-3 and J usage is TRBJ2-7, with a weak D call TRBD2 (6 bases). CDR3 length equals 14 residues. Trimming took off 1 base at V and 2 bases at J, with 9 bases between the two ends. Germline lookup yields CDR1 LGHNA and CDR2 YSLEER. CDR3 in DNA: TGCGCCAGCAGCCAAGTGCGGGGACCCTACGAGCAGTACTTC. Its translation: CASSQVRGPYEQYF.

This chain connects TRBV28 to TRBJ2-7; 7 nucleotides align to TRBD2. Germline loops: CDR1 MDHEN, CDR2 SYDVKM. Losses at the gene ends were 6 bases for V and 0 bases for J; bases not matched to a gene: 5. The CDR3 loop spans 14 amino acids. The CDR3: CASRPTSVSYEQYF. In DNA form, the CDR3 reads TGTGCCAGCAGACCTACTAGCGTCTCCTACGAGCAGTACTTC.

This clone was seen only once. The V call is TRBV29-1, the J call TRBJ1-3; TRBD1 matches 7 bases. Germline V gene sequence: CDR1 SQVTM, CDR2 ANQGSEA. The CDR3 is made up of 15 amino acids. Trimming removed 4 bases from V and 2 bases from J; junction bases left unmatched: 8. The CDR3 sequence: CSVAIDRAAGNTIYF. CDR3 coding DNA: TGCAGCGTTGCCATTGACAGGGCTGCTGGAAACACCATATATTTT.

This chain uses TRBV11-2 with TRBJ2-5, with D possibly matching TRBD2 (7 bases). Germline values: CDR1 SGHAT, CDR2 FQNNGV. This CDR3 spans 15 amino acids. V was clipped by 6 bases and J by 7 bases, with 21 bases between them. DNA for the CDR3: TGTGCCAGCAGTGGCGAGGGGGGAGGGCCGGTGACCCAGTACTTC. Amino acid sequence: CASSGEGGGPVTQYF.

This clone appeared once. The chain has TRBV6-4 and TRBJ1-2; 7 nucleotides line up with TRBD1. The CDR3 is 15 residues long. The V gene's germline CDR1 is MRHNA and CDR2 SNTAGT. J gave up 1 base and V 5 bases, and 7 bases lay outside the gene matches. This chain's CDR3 is CASSRDSSGNYGYTF. CDR3 nucleotides: TGTGCCAGCAGTCGGGACAGTAGCGGTAACTATGGCTACACCTTC.

For the CDR3, the DNA is TGTGCCAGCAGCTCCGGACTAGCGGGGCACAATGAGCAGTTCTTC. It translates to CASSSGLAGHNEQFF. The chain recombines TRBV7-3 with TRBJ2-1; 12 nucleotides match TRBD2. Germline CDR1 reads SGHTA; CDR2 reads FQGTGA. After removal of 4 bases from V and 5 bases from J, the junction contained 3 bases not matched to a gene. CDR3 length: 15 residues.